Here is one T cell receptor (beta chain) with its context. The antigen is undetermined. This specimen comes from a study of T-cell reconstitution after alpha-beta-depleted transplantation in children. With 2 bases removed from V and 0 bases from J, the gap between germline ends came to 11 bases. The CDR3 runs to 16 residues. Looked up from germline, CDR1 is SGHTA and CDR2 is FQGTGA. Study-level results: Some patients showed high day-60 TCRbeta diversity, which derived from surviving recipient T cells and thymic progenitors. When one year had passed after transplant, most T-cell counts and diversity came from newly produced T cells. Several hundred graft clones that had expanded were reportedly the source of alpha-beta T cells about two months after transplant.

Construction of the TCRbeta library involved unique molecular identifiers. TCRdb passed the PCR reads through MiXCR, listing each CDR3 protein once. The table has fewer than 450,000 distinct CDR3 sequences, roughly 16% seen once; the top ten hold approximately 38%. This TCR derives from a male patient between 2 and 10 years old who had a stem cell transplant for acute lymphoblastic leukemia, so the T cells may come from the graft donor. The material was PBMCs, mostly from graft donor cells, obtained 360 days after TCRalphabeta/CD19-depleted stem cell transplant. This chain uses TRBV7-3 with TRBJ2-4, with a tentative D call TRBD2 (5 bases). CDR3 loop: CASSLGSGIAKNIQYF. In nucleotides, the CDR3 is TGTGCCAGCAGCTTAGGGTCGGGAATAGCCAAAAACATTCAGTACTTC.